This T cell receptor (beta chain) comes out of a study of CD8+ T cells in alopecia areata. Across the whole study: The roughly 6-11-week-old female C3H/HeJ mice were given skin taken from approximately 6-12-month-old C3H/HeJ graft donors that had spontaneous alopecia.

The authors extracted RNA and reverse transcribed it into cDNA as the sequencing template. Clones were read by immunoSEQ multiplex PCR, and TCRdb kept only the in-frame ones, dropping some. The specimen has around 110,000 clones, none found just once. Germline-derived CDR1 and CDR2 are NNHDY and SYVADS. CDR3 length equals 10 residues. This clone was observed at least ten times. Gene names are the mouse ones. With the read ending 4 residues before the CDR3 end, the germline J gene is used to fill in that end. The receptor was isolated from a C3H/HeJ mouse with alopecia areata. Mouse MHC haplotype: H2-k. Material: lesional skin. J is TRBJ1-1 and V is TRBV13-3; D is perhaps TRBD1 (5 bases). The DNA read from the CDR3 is TGTGCCAGCCAGGGTGAA. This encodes CASQGE. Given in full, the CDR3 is CASQGEEVFF.